This is a list of T cell receptor beta chains from one sample in a study of T cells in localized non-small cell lung cancer. Repertoires were generated with immunoSEQ multiplex PCR, while TCRdb's copy carries only in-frame clones and drops some. Found here are 45,000 or so clones, over 75% of them singletons; the top ten hold roughly 10%. The sample in question was PBMCs, obtained before any cancer treatment. These receptors all come from a woman aged 40 to 75 with stage II lung adenocarcinoma. The CDR3 runs from the conserved cysteine through the conserved F or W. The D gene is left open where the match is weak. Rows give clone size only sometimes, using once, few, many, or a class for an expanded clone.

>TRBV29-1|NA|NA|TRBJ2-3
TGCAGCGTTGAACTGAACGGGGTCCTTCAGTATTTT
CSVELNGVLQYF
>TRBV5-5|NA|NA|TRBJ2-3
TGTGCCAGCAGCTCCGACTGGGCCATGGATACGCAGTATTTT
CASSSDWAMDTQYF
>TRBV7-9|NA|NA|TRBJ2-7
TGTGCCAGCAGCTTAGTTTACGAGCAGTACTTC
CASSLVYEQYF
>TRBV7-9|NA|NA|TRBJ2-1
TGTGCCAGCAGCTTACCCGCAGGGGATGAGCAGTTCTTC
CASSLPAGDEQFF
>TRBV18|once|NA|TRBJ2-2
TGTGCCAGCTCCGACCCTGTTGGTAGTGGAACCGGGGAGCTGTTTTTT
CASSDPVGSGTGELFF
>TRBV2|NA|TRBD1|TRBJ2-7
TGTGCCAGCAGTGCGGTATGGGACAGGAGCTCCTACGAGCAGTACTTC
CASSAVWDRSSYEQYF
>TRBV6-5|few|NA|TRBJ2-7
TGTGCCAGCAGTTACGGGATCCAATTCTACGAGCAGTACTTC
CASSYGIQFYEQYF
>TRBV29-1|NA|TRBD1|TRBJ1-2
TGCAGCGTTGAGGGGGGATCTGACAGGGGAGGAGGCTATGGCTACACCTTC
CSVEGGSDRGGGYGYTF
>TRBV5-1|NA|NA|TRBJ1-1
TGCGCCAGCAGCTTGGATTATGGGGGAAACACTGAAGCTTTCTTT
CASSLDYGGNTEAFF
>TRBV10-3|NA|TRBD2|TRBJ2-3
TGTGCCATCAGTGAGTCAGGTAGCGGGGGTATAGATACGCAGTATTTT
CAISESGSGGIDTQYF
>TRBV27|once|TRBD2|TRBJ2-1
TGTGCCAGCAGCCCCCGGGGTAGCGGGGGTTACAATGAGCAGTTCTTC
CASSPRGSGGYNEQFF
>TRBV19|NA|TRBD1|TRBJ1-2
TGTGCCAGTAGTACCGGGACAGAGAGATATGGCTACACCTTC
CASSTGTERYGYTF
>TRBV5-4|NA|NA|TRBJ1-1
TGTGCCAGCAGCGGGGGGGTTCGGAACACTGAAGCTTTCTTT
CASSGGVRNTEAFF
>TRBV25-1|NA|TRBD1|TRBJ1-1
TGTGCCAGCAGTACCGTCAGGGGGCGGAACACTGAAGCTTTCTTT
CASSTVRGRNTEAFF
>TRBV28|NA|NA|TRBJ2-5
TGTGCCAGCAGTTTAGGCCCGGGGGCCCAGTACTTC
CASSLGPGAQYF
>TRBV19|once|NA|TRBJ1-5
TGTGCCAGTAGTATTAGTGTCGGCGAACAGCCCCAGCATTTT
CASSISVGEQPQHF
>TRBV11-1|NA|TRBD2|TRBJ2-2
TGTGCCAGCAGCTCCTCCCTAGCGGTCACCGGGGAGCTGTTTTTT
CASSSSLAVTGELFF
>TRBV2|NA|NA|TRBJ1-5
TGTGCCAGCAACTTCGGCGCGGGGGTGCACAATCAGCCCCAGCATTTT
CASNFGAGVHNQPQHF
>TRBV7-6|NA|NA|TRBJ1-1
TGTGCCACCAGCCTTTCAAATGGGAACACTGAAGCTTTCTTT
CATSLSNGNTEAFF
>TRBV2|NA|NA|TRBJ1-6
TGTGCCAGCAGTGAGCAGGGTGCCTATAATTCACCCCTCCACTTT
CASSEQGAYNSPLHF
>TRBV7-9|few|NA|TRBJ2-7
TGTGCCAGCAGCGCCGCCGAGGAGAGCTACAAAGGCGAGCAGTACTTC
CASSAAEESYKGEQYF
>TRBV5-6|NA|NA|TRBJ2-5
TGTGCCAGCAGCTTAGGAGCGATTCCCCTACAAGAGACCCAGTACTTC
CASSLGAIPLQETQYF
>TRBV4-2|NA|TRBD2|TRBJ2-3
TGTGCCAGCAGCCAAAGACTAGCGGGGAGGGGAGATACGCAGTATTTT
CASSQRLAGRGDTQYF
>TRBV19|NA|TRBD1|TRBJ1-1
TGTGCCACGAAAGGGGGCAACCCCCGGTTCACTGAAGCTTTCTTT
CATKGGNPRFTEAFF
>TRBV5-4|NA|NA|TRBJ2-3
TGTGCCAGCAGCTCTAGCCTAGATACGCAGTATTTT
CASSSSLDTQYF
>TRBV10-3|few|TRBD1|TRBJ2-3
TGTGCCATCAGTGAGTCAGGACAGGGGGGAGATACGCAGTATTTT
CAISESGQGGDTQYF
>TRBV5-1|NA|TRBD1|TRBJ2-7
TGCGCCAGCAGCTTCGACAGGGCCTACGAGCAGTACTTC
CASSFDRAYEQYF
>TRBV19|NA|NA|TRBJ1-1
TGTGCCAGTAGTGTACTGGGGGATTTGAACACTGAAGCTTTCTTT
CASSVLGDLNTEAFF
>TRBV2|NA|NA|TRBJ2-7
TGTGCCAGCAGTGAAGAAGAAGGGGAGCTCTACGAGCAGTACTTC
CASSEEEGELYEQYF
>TRBV5-4|NA|TRBD1|TRBJ2-7
TGTGCCAGCAGCCCAGGGGGCTTATACGAGCAGTACTTC
CASSPGGLYEQYF
>TRBV28|NA|TRBD1|TRBJ1-5
TGTGCCAGCAGGGGGACAGGGGGGAGCAATCAGCCCCAGCATTTT
CASRGTGGSNQPQHF
>TRBV19|NA|TRBD1|TRBJ1-2
TGTGCCAGTAGTATAGGGGGACAGGGGTCAACCCCTAACTATGGCTACACCTTC
CASSIGGQGSTPNYGYTF
>TRBV27|NA|NA|TRBJ1-2
TGTGCCAGCAGTCCCTCGAGGGCTCATGGCTACACCTTC
CASSPSRAHGYTF
>TRBV27|NA|TRBD1|TRBJ2-5
TGTGCCAGCAGTGTCCCGGGACAGGGGTTAGAGACCCAGTACTTC
CASSVPGQGLETQYF
>TRBV28|NA|TRBD1|TRBJ1-1
TGTGCCAGCAGATCAGGGGGCGCGGGGACTGAAGCTTTCTTT
CASRSGGAGTEAFF
>TRBV18|NA|NA|TRBJ1-2
TGTGCCAGCTTTCAGGGAGATAGCTATGGCTACACCTTC
CASFQGDSYGYTF
>TRBV19|NA|NA|TRBJ2-7
TGTGCCAGTAGTATAGGCCCGACAGTTGGCGAGCAGTACTTC
CASSIGPTVGEQYF
>TRBV28|once|TRBD1|TRBJ1-3
TGTGCCAGCAGCGCCTTCGGGACAGCCTCTGGAAACACCATATATTTT
CASSAFGTASGNTIYF
>TRBV19|NA|NA|TRBJ1-2
TGTGCCAGTAGTATCGGTGGAGGGGAGAGGTATGGCTACACCTTC
CASSIGGGERYGYTF
>TRBV5-4|NA|NA|TRBJ2-1
TGTGCCAGCAGCTTGGTTCTGGGGTCCTACAATGAGCAGTTCTTC
CASSLVLGSYNEQFF
>TRBV18|once|NA|TRBJ1-1
TGTGCCAGCTCACCAAGGGCGACAAGGCTGAACACTGAAGCTTTCTTT
CASSPRATRLNTEAFF
>TRBV28|NA|TRBD1|TRBJ1-4
TGTGCCAGCAGTTCAGGGGGCGCCCTAGAGAAGGAAAAACTGTTTTTT
CASSSGGALEKEKLFF
>TRBV10-3|NA|TRBD2|TRBJ2-3
TGTGCCATCAGTGAGTCCGGGCCTAGCGGGAGTGGCACAGATACGCAGTATTTT
CAISESGPSGSGTDTQYF
>TRBV18|NA|TRBD1|TRBJ1-2
TGTGCCAGCTCACCGGGACAGGGTCTCAGAAACTATGGCTACACCTTC
CASSPGQGLRNYGYTF
>TRBV2|NA|NA|TRBJ1-1
TGTGCCAGCAGTCGCCGGGACTTTAACACTGAAGCTTTCTTT
CASSRRDFNTEAFF
>TRBV5-6|NA|NA|TRBJ1-6
TGTGCCAGCAGCTTGGGGCGGGTGAATTCACCCCTCCACTTT
CASSLGRVNSPLHF
>TRBV29-1|NA|TRBD1|TRBJ2-6
TGCAGCGTTGGGGACAGGGGCTCTGGGGCCAACGTCCTGACTTTC
CSVGDRGSGANVLTF
>TRBV5-1|NA|TRBD2|TRBJ2-1
TGCGCCAGCAGCTTTTCGGGGGGGAATGAGCAGTTCTTC
CASSFSGGNEQFF
>TRBV5-4|NA|TRBD1|TRBJ1-4
TGTGCCAGCAGCTTGGGGACAGGGGGGGAAAAACTGTTTTTT
CASSLGTGGEKLFF
>TRBV27|NA|NA|TRBJ2-7
TGTGCCAGCAGTTCCATTTCCAGGGGACCCTACGAGCAGTACTTC
CASSSISRGPYEQYF